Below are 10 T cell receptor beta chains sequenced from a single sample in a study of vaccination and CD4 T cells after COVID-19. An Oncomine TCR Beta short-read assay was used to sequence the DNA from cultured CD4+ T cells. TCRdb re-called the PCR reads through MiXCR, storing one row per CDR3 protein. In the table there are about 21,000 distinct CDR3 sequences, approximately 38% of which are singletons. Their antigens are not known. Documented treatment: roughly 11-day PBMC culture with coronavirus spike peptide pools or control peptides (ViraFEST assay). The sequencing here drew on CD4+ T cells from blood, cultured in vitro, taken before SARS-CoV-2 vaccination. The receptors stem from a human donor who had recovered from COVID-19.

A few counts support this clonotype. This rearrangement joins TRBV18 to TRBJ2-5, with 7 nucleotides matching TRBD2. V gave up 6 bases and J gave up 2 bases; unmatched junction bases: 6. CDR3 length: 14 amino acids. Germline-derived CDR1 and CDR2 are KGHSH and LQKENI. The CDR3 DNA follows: TGTGCCAGCTCCCCCAGCGGGGTACAAGAGACCCAGTACTTC. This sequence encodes CASSPSGVQETQYF.

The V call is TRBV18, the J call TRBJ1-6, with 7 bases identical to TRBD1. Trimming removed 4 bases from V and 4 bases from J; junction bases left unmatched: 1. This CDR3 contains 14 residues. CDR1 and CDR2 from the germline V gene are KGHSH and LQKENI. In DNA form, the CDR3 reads TGTGCCAGCTCACAGGGACAGTATAATTCACCCCTCCACTTT. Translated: CASSQGQYNSPLHF.

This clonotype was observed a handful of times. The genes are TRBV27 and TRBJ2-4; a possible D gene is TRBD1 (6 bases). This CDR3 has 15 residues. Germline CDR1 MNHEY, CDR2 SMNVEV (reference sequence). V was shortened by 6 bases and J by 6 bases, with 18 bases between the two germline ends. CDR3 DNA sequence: TGTGCCAGCAGCTTCAACCGGGACACTTTAAACATTCAGTACTTC. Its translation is CASSFNRDTLNIQYF.

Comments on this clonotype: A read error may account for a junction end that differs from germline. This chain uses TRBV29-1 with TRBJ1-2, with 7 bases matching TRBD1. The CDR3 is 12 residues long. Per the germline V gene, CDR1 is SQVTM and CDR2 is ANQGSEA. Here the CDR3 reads CSLEDRQDGYTF. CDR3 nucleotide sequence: TGCAGCCTTGAGGACAGGCAGGATGGCTACACCTTC.

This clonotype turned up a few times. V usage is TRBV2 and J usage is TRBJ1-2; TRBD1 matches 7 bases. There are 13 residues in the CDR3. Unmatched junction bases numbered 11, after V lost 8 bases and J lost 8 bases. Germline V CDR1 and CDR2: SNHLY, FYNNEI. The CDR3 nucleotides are TGTGCCAGCGAGGCCAGGGGGTTCGGCGGCTACACCTTC. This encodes CASEARGFGGYTF. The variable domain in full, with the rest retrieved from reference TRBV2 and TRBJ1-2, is EPEVTQTPSHQVTQMGQEVILRCVPISNHLYFYWYRQILGQKVEFLVSFYNNEISEKSEIFDDQFSVERPDGSNFTLKIRSTKLEDSAMYFCASEARGFGGYTFGSGTRLTVV.

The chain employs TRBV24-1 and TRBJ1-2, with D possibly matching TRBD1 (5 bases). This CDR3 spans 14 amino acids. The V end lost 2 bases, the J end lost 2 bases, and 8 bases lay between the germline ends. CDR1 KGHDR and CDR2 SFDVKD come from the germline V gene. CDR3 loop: CATSDSGRNYGYTF. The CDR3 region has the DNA TGTGCCACCAGTGATTCGGGACGGAACTATGGCTACACCTTC.

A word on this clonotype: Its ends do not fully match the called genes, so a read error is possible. CDR3 sequence (DNA): TGTACCAGCAGCGGGGGGACAGGGTACACTGAAGCTTTCTTT. Translated: CTSSGGTGYTEAFF. The chain uses TRBV11-3 and TRBJ1-1; 9 bases map to TRBD1. The CDR3 contains 14 residues. Germline lookup yields CDR1 SGHNT and CDR2 YENEEA.

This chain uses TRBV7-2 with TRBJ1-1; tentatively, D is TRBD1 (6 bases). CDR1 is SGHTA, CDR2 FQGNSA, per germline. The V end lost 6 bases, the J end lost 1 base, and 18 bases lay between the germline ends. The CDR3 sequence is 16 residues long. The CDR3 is CASSYIPGHSNTEAFF. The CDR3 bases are TGTGCCAGCAGTTACATTCCGGGACACTCGAACACTGAAGCTTTCTTT. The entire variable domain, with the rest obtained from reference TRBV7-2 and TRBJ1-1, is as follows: GAGVSQSPSNKVTEKGKDVELRCDPISGHTALYWYRQSLGQGLEFLIYFQGNSAPDKSGLPSDRFSAERTGGSVSTLTIQRTQQEDSAVYLCASSYIPGHSNTEAFFGQGTRLTVV.

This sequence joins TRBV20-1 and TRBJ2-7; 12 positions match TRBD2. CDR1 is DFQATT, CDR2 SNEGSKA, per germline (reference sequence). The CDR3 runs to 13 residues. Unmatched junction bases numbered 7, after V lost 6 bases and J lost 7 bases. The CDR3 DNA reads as TGCAGTGCCATTCGGACTAGCGGGAAAGAGCAGTACTTC. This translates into CSAIRTSGKEQYF.

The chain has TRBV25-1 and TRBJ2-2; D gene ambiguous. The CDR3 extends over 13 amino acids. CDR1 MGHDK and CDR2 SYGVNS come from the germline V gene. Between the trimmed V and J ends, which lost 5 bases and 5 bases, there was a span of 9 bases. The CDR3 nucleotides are TGTGCCAGCAGTCTTTTCGTGACCGGGGAGCTGTTTTTT. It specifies CASSLFVTGELFF. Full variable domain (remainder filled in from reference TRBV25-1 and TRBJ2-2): EADIYQTPRYLVIGTGKKITLECSQTMGHDKMYWYQQDPGMELHLIHYSYGVNSTEKGDLSSESTVSRIRTEHFPLTLESARPSHTSQYLCASSLFVTGELFFGEGSRLTVL.